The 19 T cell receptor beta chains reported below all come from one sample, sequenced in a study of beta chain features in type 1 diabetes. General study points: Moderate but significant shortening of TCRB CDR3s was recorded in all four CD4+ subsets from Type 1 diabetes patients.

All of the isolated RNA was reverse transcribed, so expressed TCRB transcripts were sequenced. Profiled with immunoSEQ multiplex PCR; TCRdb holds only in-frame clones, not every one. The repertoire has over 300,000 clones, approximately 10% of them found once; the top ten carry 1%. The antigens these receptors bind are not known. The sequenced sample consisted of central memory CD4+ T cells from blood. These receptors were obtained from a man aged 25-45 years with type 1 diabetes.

In nucleotides, the CDR3 is TGCGCCAGCAGTCCGGCGGTGTGGTCAGGGGCCCAGTACTTC. It yields the protein CASSPAVWSGAQYF. V gene TRBV10-2 combines with J gene TRBJ2-5; TRBD1 is a possible D gene (6 bases). Looked up from germline, CDR1 is WSHSY and CDR2 is SAAADI. The CDR3 has 14 residues. The V and J ends lost 5 bases and 9 bases respectively, with 19 bases between them.

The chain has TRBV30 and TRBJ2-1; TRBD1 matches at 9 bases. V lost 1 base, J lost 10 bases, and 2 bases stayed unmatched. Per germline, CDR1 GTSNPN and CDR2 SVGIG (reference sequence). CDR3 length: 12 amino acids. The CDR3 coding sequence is TGTGCCTGGAGTGGACAGGGGGGGGAGCAGTTCTTC. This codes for CAWSGQGGEQFF.

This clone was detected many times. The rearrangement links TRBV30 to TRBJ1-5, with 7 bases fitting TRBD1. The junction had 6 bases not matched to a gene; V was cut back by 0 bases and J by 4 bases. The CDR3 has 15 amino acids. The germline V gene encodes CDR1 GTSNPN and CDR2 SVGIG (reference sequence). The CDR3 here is CAWSVPDRENQPQHF. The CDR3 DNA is TGTGCCTGGAGTGTACCCGACAGGGAGAATCAGCCCCAGCATTTT. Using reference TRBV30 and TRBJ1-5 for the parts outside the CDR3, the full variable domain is SQTIHQWPATLVQPVGSPLSLECTVEGTSNPNLYWYRQAAGRGLQLLFYSVGIGQISSEVPQNLSASRPQDRQFILSSKKLLLSDSGFYLCAWSVPDRENQPQHFGDGTRLSIL.

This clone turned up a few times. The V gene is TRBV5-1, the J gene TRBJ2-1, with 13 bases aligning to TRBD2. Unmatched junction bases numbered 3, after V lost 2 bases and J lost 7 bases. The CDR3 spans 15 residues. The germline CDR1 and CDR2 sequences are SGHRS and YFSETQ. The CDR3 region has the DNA TGCGCCAGCAGCTTTCGACTAGCGGGGGGAAATGAGCAGTTCTTC. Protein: CASSFRLAGGNEQFF. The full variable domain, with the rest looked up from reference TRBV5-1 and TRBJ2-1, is KAGVTQTPRYLIKTRGQQVTLSCSPISGHRSVSWYQQTPGQGLQFLFEYFSETQRNKGNFPGRFSGRQFSNSRSEMNVSTLELGDSALYLCASSFRLAGGNEQFFGPGTRLTVL.

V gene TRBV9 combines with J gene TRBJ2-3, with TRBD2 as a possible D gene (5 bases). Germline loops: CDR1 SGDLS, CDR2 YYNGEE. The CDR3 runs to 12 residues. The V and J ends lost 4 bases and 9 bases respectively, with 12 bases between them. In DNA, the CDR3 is TGTGCCAGCAGCCCCGTCGGGGAAACGCAGTATTTT. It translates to CASSPVGETQYF.

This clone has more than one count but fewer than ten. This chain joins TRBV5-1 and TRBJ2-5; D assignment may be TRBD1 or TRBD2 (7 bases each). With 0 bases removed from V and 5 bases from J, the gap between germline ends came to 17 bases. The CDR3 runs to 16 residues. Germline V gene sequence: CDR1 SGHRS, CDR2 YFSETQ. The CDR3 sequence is CASSLEGRGPDETQYF. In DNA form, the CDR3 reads TGCGCCAGCAGCTTGGAAGGGAGGGGGCCGGATGAGACCCAGTACTTC.

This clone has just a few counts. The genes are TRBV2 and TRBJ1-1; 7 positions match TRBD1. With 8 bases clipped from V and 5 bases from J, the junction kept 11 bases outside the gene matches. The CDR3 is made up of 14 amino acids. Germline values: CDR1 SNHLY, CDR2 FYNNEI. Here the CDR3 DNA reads TGTGCCAGCGACAGGGAGGGTAGAAGGACTGAAGCTTTCTTT. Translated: CASDREGRRTEAFF.

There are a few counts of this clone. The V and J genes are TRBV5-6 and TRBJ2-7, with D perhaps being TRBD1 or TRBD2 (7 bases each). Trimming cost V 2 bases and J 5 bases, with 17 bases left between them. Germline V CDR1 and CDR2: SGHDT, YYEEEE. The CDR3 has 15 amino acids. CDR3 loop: CASSFLRQGGHEQYF. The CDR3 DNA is TGTGCCAGCAGCTTCCTACGACAGGGAGGGCACGAGCAGTACTTC.

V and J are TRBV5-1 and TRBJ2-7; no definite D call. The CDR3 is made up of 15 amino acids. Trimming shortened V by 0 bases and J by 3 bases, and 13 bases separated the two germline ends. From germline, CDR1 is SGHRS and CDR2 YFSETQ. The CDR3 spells CASSLEGLPLYEQYF. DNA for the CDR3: TGCGCCAGCAGCTTGGAGGGCCTCCCCCTCTACGAGCAGTACTTC.

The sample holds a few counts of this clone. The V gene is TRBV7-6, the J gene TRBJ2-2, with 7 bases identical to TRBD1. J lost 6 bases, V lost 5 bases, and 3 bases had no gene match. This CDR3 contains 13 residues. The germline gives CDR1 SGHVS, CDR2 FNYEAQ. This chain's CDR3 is CASSLQGAGELFF. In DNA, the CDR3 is TGTGCCAGCAGCCTCCAGGGGGCCGGGGAGCTGTTTTTT.

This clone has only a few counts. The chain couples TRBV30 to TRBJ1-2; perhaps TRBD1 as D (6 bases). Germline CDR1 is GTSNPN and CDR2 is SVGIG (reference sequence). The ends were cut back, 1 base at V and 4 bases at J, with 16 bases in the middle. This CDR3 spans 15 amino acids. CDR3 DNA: TGTGCCTGGAGTGCCCCCGGGGGGGCCTCCTATGGCTACACCTTC. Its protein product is CAWSAPGGASYGYTF. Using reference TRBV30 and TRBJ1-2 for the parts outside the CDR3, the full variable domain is SQTIHQWPATLVQPVGSPLSLECTVEGTSNPNLYWYRQAAGRGLQLLFYSVGIGQISSEVPQNLSASRPQDRQFILSSKKLLLSDSGFYLCAWSAPGGASYGYTFGSGTRLTVV.

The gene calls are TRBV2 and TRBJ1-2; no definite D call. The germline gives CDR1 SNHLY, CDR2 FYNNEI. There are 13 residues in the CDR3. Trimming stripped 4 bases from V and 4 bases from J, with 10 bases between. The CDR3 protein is CASSGEQFYGYTF. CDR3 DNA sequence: TGTGCCAGCAGTGGGGAACAGTTCTATGGCTACACCTTC.

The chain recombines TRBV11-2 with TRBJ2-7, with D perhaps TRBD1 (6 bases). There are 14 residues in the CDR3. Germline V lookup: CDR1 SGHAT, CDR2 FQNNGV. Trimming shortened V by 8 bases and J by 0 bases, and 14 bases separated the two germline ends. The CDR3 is CASQGQFSSYEQYF. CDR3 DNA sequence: TGTGCCAGCCAAGGACAGTTCAGCTCCTACGAGCAGTACTTC.

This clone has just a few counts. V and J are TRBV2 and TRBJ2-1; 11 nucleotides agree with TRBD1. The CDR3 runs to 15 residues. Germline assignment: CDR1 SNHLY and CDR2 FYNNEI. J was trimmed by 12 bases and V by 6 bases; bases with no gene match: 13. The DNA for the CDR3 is TGTGCCAGCAGCGCCGGACAGGGGGCACGGAGTGGGCAGTTCTTC. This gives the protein CASSAGQGARSGQFF.

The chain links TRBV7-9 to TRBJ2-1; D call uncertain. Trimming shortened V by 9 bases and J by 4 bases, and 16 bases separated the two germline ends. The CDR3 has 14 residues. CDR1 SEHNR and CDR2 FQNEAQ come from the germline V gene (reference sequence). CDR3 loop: CARQILKLYNEQFF. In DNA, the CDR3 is TGTGCCAGACAAATACTTAAGCTGTACAATGAGCAGTTCTTC.

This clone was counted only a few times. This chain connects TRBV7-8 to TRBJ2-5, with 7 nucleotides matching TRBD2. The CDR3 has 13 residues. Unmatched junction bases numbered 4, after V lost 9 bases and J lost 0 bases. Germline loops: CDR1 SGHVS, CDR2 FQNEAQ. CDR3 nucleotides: TGTGCCAGTGGGAGCGGGGACCAAGAGACCCAGTACTTC. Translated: CASGSGDQETQYF.

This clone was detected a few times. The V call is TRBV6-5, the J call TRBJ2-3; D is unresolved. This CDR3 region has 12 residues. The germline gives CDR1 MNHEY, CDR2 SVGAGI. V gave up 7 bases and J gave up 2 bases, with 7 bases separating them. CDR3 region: CASKTVTDTQYF. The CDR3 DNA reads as TGTGCCAGCAAAACGGTCACAGATACGCAGTATTTT.

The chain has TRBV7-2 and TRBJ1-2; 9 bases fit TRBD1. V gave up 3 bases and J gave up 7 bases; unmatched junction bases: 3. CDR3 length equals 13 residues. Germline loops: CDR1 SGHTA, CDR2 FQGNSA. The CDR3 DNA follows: TGTGCCAGCAGCTTCGGGACAGGGCGTGGCTACACCTTC. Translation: CASSFGTGRGYTF.

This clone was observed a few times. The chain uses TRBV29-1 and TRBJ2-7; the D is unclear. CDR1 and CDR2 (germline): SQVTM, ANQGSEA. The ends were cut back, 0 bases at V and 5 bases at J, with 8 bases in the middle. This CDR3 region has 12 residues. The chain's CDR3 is CSVEDSTDEQYF. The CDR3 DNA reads TGCAGCGTTGAAGACTCGACTGACGAGCAGTACTTC.